This T cell receptor (beta chain) was identified in a study of blood T cell repertoires in COVID-19. Study-level information: Italy, Spain and the United States were the sources of the convalescent and acute COVID-19 samples.

This clone was counted once. Germline-derived CDR1 and CDR2 are SGHRS and YFSETQ. This CDR3 has 15 residues. V was cut by 0 bases and J by 4 bases, with 14 bases left in between. TCRdb's table, derived via immunoSEQ multiplex PCR, lists solely in-frame clones and lacks some. The sample consists of about 140,000 clones, more than 80% of them appearing once. Sequenced sample: peripheral blood. This receptor was taken from a woman older than 75 with acute or convalescent COVID-19. V usage is TRBV5-1 and J usage is TRBJ2-7, with D unresolved. CDR3 amino acids: CASSLAGISGYEQYF. Here the CDR3 DNA reads TGCGCCAGCAGCTTGGCTGGCATTTCAGGATACGAGCAGTACTTC.